This TCR beta chain derives from a study of blood T cell repertoires in COVID-19. About the research overall: Sites across the United States, Italy and Spain contributed samples from acute and convalescent COVID-19. PBMCs, B-cell-depleted T cells, or T cells provided the cDNA or gDNA that made up the material.

The V and J ends lost 1 base and 4 bases, in that order; junction bases with no gene match: 9. The CDR3 extends over 17 amino acids. The germline V gene encodes CDR1 MNHEY and CDR2 SMNVEV (reference sequence). Per the original data handling: Reference gene primer amplification yielded estimated nucleated cell counts. Clones were sequenced by immunoSEQ multiplex PCR, and TCRdb holds only the in-frame ones, with some missing. V and J calls and clone size follow that table, whereas D and trimming were derived from the DNA. The sample has about 220,000 clones; roughly 90% are singletons. The V call is TRBV27, the J call TRBJ2-5; 10 bases are a match to TRBD2. Sequenced material: peripheral blood. The sequence came from a man aged 30-40 years who had recovered from COVID-19. CDR3 sequence: CASSLFVAGGQRETQYF. Written as DNA, the CDR3 is TGTGCCAGCAGTTTATTTGTAGCGGGGGGCCAGAGAGAGACCCAGTACTTC.